One sample yielded the 5 T cell receptor beta chains listed below, sequenced in a study of neurological immune-mediated disorders. TCRdb re-called the 5' RACE reads through MiXCR, storing one row per CDR3 protein. The profile shows approximately 50,000 distinct CDR3 sequences, 10% of them singletons. The sequencing sample was made of PBMCs. Receptors originate from a man between 65 and 80 years old with HTLV-1-associated myelopathy (HAM/TSP).

This clonotype was detected ten times or more. The chain carries TRBV7-2 and TRBJ2-1; perhaps D is TRBD1 or TRBD2 (7 bases each). Germline CDR1 SGHTA, CDR2 FQGNSA. CDR3 length: 14 amino acids. Trimming removed 0 bases from V and 9 bases from J, with 12 bases in between. The CDR3 nucleotides read TGTGCCAGCAGCTTAGCCCAGGGGGGGTTTGAGCAGTTCTTC. Protein product: CASSLAQGGFEQFF.

This clonotype was observed many times. The V gene is TRBV4-1, the J gene TRBJ2-3, with 8 bases fitting TRBD1. Trimming took 3 bases from V and 1 from J; bases not matched to a gene: 15. Germline lookup yields CDR1 MGHRA and CDR2 YSYEKL. This CDR3 is built from 19 residues. CDR3 sequence (DNA): TGCGCCAGCAGCCACCGCCTCCGGCGATTACAGGGGGGCACAGATACGCAGTATTTT. Amino acids: CASSHRLRRLQGGTDTQYF.

This clonotype has at least ten counts. J is TRBJ1-2 and V is TRBV12-3 or TRBV12-4; unclear D gene. The V and J ends lost 4 bases and 1 base respectively, with 7 bases between them. The CDR3 consists of 13 residues. The CDR3 sequence is CASSSGSNYGYTF. DNA for the CDR3: TGTGCCAGCAGTTCCGGGAGTAACTATGGCTACACCTTC.

This clonotype was observed at least ten times. This chain links TRBV3-1 with TRBJ2-7, with no clear D. This CDR3 is 11 amino acids long. Germline assignment: CDR1 LGHDT and CDR2 YNNKEL (reference sequence). V was clipped by 1 base and J by 6 bases, with 4 bases between them. The DNA for the CDR3 is TGTGCCAGCAGCCAAGGAAGCGAGCAGTACTTC. Amino acids: CASSQGSEQYF.

There are many counts of this clonotype. The chain combines TRBV29-1 with TRBJ1-5; D gene ambiguous. The length of the CDR3 is 14 residues. The germline gives CDR1 SQVTM, CDR2 ANQGSEA. V was clipped by 4 bases and J by 2 bases, with 12 bases between them. The CDR3 region has the DNA TGCAGCGTTGTGGCAGCCCAGGGCAATCAGCCCCAGCATTTT. Translating it yields CSVVAAQGNQPQHF.